The 32 T cell receptor beta chains given below trace back to one sample, sequenced in a study of T cells in Graves' hyperthyroidism and ophthalmopathy. Amplified TCR beta CDR3 regions derived from RNA transcripts. Using the HTBI primer set, a first-round RT-PCR was run on the TCR CDR3. TCRdb re-analysed the multiplex PCR reads in MiXCR, keeping a single row per CDR3 protein. The sample lists 500,000 to 650,000 distinct CDR3 sequences, 14% seen once, with around 14% in the top ten. Source material: blood. Every receptor here comes from a woman aged 40 to 50 with Graves' hyperthyroidism.

This clonotype was recorded a few times. The chain combines TRBV2 with TRBJ1-5, with 8 bases aligning to TRBD1. V was pared by 6 bases and J by 6 bases, with 7 bases of the junction left unmatched. Germline CDR1 is SNHLY and CDR2 is FYNNEI. This CDR3 is built from 14 residues. This CDR3 reads CASSLTGVAQPQHF. The CDR3 DNA is TGTGCCAGCAGCCTGACAGGGGTCGCTCAGCCCCAGCATTTT.

The DNA for the CDR3 is TGTGCCAGCAGCCAAATAATGGCGGGAGGGCACAATGAGCAGTTCTTC. It yields the protein CASSQIMAGGHNEQFF. The chain has TRBV4-2 and TRBJ2-1; 9 bases fit TRBD2. From germline, CDR1 is LGHNA and CDR2 YNFKEQ. The CDR3 covers 16 residues. Trimming took 2 bases from V and 5 from J; bases not matched to a gene: 7.

This clonotype was detected only a few times. This sequence joins TRBV30 and TRBJ1-6; D may be TRBD1 (6 bases). The CDR3 spans 16 residues. Trimming removed 4 bases at V and 8 bases at J, with 21 bases between. Germline CDR1 is GTSNPN and CDR2 is SVGIG (reference sequence). The CDR3 DNA reads as TGTGCCTGGAAAGTATCAGGGGCAAGGTGGGATTCACCCCTCCACTTT. It codes for CAWKVSGARWDSPLHF.

The chain is built from TRBV19 and TRBJ1-5; 9 bases are shared with TRBD1. The length of the CDR3 is 15 residues. The trim removed 4 bases at V and 6 bases at J, leaving 7 bases unmatched. Germline lookup yields CDR1 LNHDA and CDR2 SQIVND (reference sequence). The CDR3 DNA reads as TGTGCCAGTAGTACCGGGACAGGGAATAGTCAGCCCCAGCATTTT. This translates into CASSTGTGNSQPQHF.

At least ten counts were recorded for this clonotype. J is TRBJ2-5 and V is TRBV19, with D perhaps matching TRBD1 (6 bases). The ends were cut back, 4 bases at V and 3 bases at J, with 18 bases in the middle. CDR3 length: 16 amino acids. The germline V gene encodes CDR1 LNHDA and CDR2 SQIVND (reference sequence). The CDR3 sequence is CASSTTGTNLKETQYF. The CDR3 coding sequence is TGTGCCAGTAGTACTACAGGGACCAATCTGAAAGAGACCCAGTACTTC.

The table lists this clonotype with a few counts. The rearrangement uses TRBV28 and TRBJ1-3, with D possibly being TRBD1 (6 bases). The CDR3 loop spans 14 amino acids. The germline V gene encodes CDR1 MDHEN and CDR2 SYDVKM. V lost 5 bases and J lost 4, with 12 bases in between. The CDR3 loop is CASSPGTHGNTIYF. The CDR3, as DNA: TGTGCCAGCAGTCCCGGGACACACGGAAACACCATATATTTT.

This clonotype showed up many times. This rearrangement joins TRBV7-9 to TRBJ2-7; D perhaps matches TRBD1 (6 bases). The CDR3 loop spans 13 amino acids. Between the trimmed V and J ends, which lost 3 bases and 3 bases, there was a span of 9 bases. CDR1 is SEHNR, CDR2 FQNEAQ, per germline (reference sequence). The CDR3 loop is CASSLGHLYEQYF. The CDR3 coding sequence is TGTGCCAGCAGCTTGGGACACCTCTACGAGCAGTACTTC.

The chain has TRBV28 and TRBJ2-5; D is possibly TRBD1 or TRBD2 (6 bases each). V was clipped by 6 bases and J by 2 bases, with 13 bases between them. The CDR3 is 14 residues long. CDR1 is MDHEN, CDR2 SYDVKM, per germline. The CDR3 region is CASRGASAQETQYF. CDR3 in DNA: TGTGCCAGCAGGGGGGCTAGCGCACAAGAGACCCAGTACTTC.

At least ten counts were recorded for this clonotype. The chain carries TRBV27 and TRBJ2-1, with D possibly being TRBD1 or TRBD2 (6 bases each). This CDR3 contains 12 residues. V was pared by 0 bases and J by 15 bases, with 12 bases between. CDR1 MNHEY and CDR2 SMNVEV come from the germline V gene (reference sequence). CDR3 nucleotides: TGTGCCAGCAGTTTATCCTGGGGGGCATGGTTCTTC. Its translation is CASSLSWGAWFF.

This chain uses TRBV5-1 with TRBJ1-3; D is unclear. Trimming cost V 0 bases and J 3 bases, with 10 bases left between them. The CDR3 consists of 15 residues. Germline V gene lookup returns CDR1 SGHRS and CDR2 YFSETQ. Here the CDR3 DNA reads TGCGCCAGCAGCTTGGATGGGGTAAATGGAAACACCATATATTTT. The encoded protein is CASSLDGVNGNTIYF.

In its sample, this clonotype was seen many times. The genes are TRBV10-3 and TRBJ1-1; 8 bases map to TRBD1. The CDR3 has 13 residues. The V gene's germline CDR1 is ENHRY and CDR2 SYGVKD. V gave up 6 bases and J gave up 7 bases; unmatched junction bases: 7. The CDR3 DNA is TGTGCCATCAGAGGACAGGGCTCCAGTGAAGCTTTCTTT. Translated: CAIRGQGSSEAFF.

In its sample, this clonotype was seen many times. J is TRBJ2-1 and V is TRBV28; a weak D match, TRBD2 (5 bases). Trimming pared 2 bases from V and 5 bases from J, leaving 10 bases between. The CDR3 is 14 amino acids. The V gene's germline CDR1 is MDHEN and CDR2 SYDVKM. In DNA form, the CDR3 reads TGTGCCAGCAGTTTAAGGACGGGGAACAATGAGCAGTTCTTC. Residues: CASSLRTGNNEQFF.

This clonotype was picked up many times. In DNA, the CDR3 is TGTGCCAGCAGTCTAGAGGGACGGCTTTATGGCTACACCTTC. Amino acids: CASSLEGRLYGYTF. This sequence joins TRBV12-3 or TRBV12-4 and TRBJ1-2; a weak D match, TRBD1 (5 bases). The CDR3 covers 14 residues. With 5 bases removed from V and 5 bases from J, the gap between germline ends came to 15 bases.

The chain carries TRBV29-1 and TRBJ1-2, with a tentative D call TRBD1 (6 bases). V was cut by 7 bases and J by 0 bases, with 12 bases left in between. CDR1 SQVTM and CDR2 ANQGSEA come from the germline V gene. The CDR3 consists of 13 residues. The CDR3 loop reads CSARDTANYGYTF. The CDR3 DNA sequence: TGCAGCGCTCGGGACACCGCTAACTATGGCTACACCTTC.

This clonotype was observed at least ten times. The rearrangement links TRBV6-1 to TRBJ1-1; TRBD1 matches at 10 bases. V was pared by 5 bases and J by 3 bases, with 6 bases of the junction left unmatched. CDR1 is MNHNS, CDR2 SASEGT, per germline. CDR3 length: 15 residues. CDR3 residues: CASSFHGQGDTEAFF. CDR3 nucleotide sequence: TGTGCCAGCAGTTTTCATGGACAGGGGGACACTGAAGCTTTCTTT.

This clonotype was detected ten times or more. CDR3 sequence: CASSQEGTQYF. CDR3 in DNA: TGTGCCAGCAGCCAAGAGGGGACCCAGTACTTC. The chain has TRBV3-1 and TRBJ2-5; D uncertain. The V gene's germline CDR1 is LGHDT and CDR2 YNNKEL (reference sequence). Trimming cost V 0 bases and J 7 bases, with 3 bases left between them. The CDR3 is 11 amino acids.

The table lists this clonotype with many counts. V and J are TRBV20-1 and TRBJ2-1, with 12 nucleotides matching TRBD2. The CDR3 is 20 residues long. Looked up from germline, CDR1 is DFQATT and CDR2 is SNEGSKA (reference sequence). V dropped 0 bases and J dropped 2; count of bases not matched to a gene: 14. The CDR3 region is CSARDWNLAGGRLTYNEQFF. The CDR3 nucleotides are TGCAGTGCTAGAGACTGGAATCTAGCGGGAGGGCGTTTAACCTACAATGAGCAGTTCTTC.

This clonotype was seen ten or more times. This chain connects TRBV7-2 to TRBJ2-7; D may match TRBD1 or TRBD2 (5 bases each). Germline V gives CDR1 SGHTA, CDR2 FQGNSA. This CDR3 is built from 15 residues. V lost 4 bases and J lost 3, with 16 bases in between. CDR3 loop: CASSYETGPRYEQYF. The CDR3, as DNA: TGTGCCAGCAGCTACGAGACGGGACCACGCTACGAGCAGTACTTC.

This clonotype was seen ten or more times. V and J are TRBV12-3 or TRBV12-4 and TRBJ1-2; perhaps TRBD1 as D (6 bases). There are 13 residues in the CDR3. Trimming cost V 2 bases and J 6 bases, with 10 bases left between them. CDR3 sequence reads: CASSLTGRNGYTF. As DNA, the CDR3 is TGTGCCAGCAGTTTAACAGGGCGCAATGGCTACACCTTC.

This clonotype was observed many times. J is TRBJ2-1 and V is TRBV7-9, with TRBD1 identical over 8 bases. The CDR3 covers 13 residues. The V gene's germline CDR1 is SEHNR and CDR2 FQNEAQ (reference sequence). Trimming took 6 bases from V and 10 from J; bases not matched to a gene: 8. The CDR3 here is CASRDRVEGEQFF. In DNA, the CDR3 is TGTGCCAGCAGGGACAGGGTAGAGGGCGAGCAGTTCTTC.

The genes are TRBV10-2 and TRBJ2-7; D may be TRBD2 (5 bases). CDR3 length equals 15 residues. V was shortened by 0 bases and J by 6 bases, with 15 bases between the two germline ends. Germline assignment: CDR1 WSHSY and CDR2 SAAADI. The DNA for the CDR3 is TGCGCCAGCAGTGAGTCCGGAGTAGGGAGCGTCGAGCAGTACTTC. It yields the protein CASSESGVGSVEQYF.

The table lists this clonotype with many counts. V is TRBV11-1 and J is TRBJ2-7, with 7 positions matching TRBD1. There are 13 residues in the CDR3. Germline values: CDR1 SGHAT, CDR2 FQDESV (reference sequence). The ends lost 2 bases at V and 5 bases at J; junction bases unmatched: 3. In nucleotides, the CDR3 is TGTGCCAGCAGCTTACACAGGGGCCACGAGCAGTACTTC. Residues: CASSLHRGHEQYF.

This clonotype has only a few counts. The genes are TRBV12-3 or TRBV12-4 and TRBJ2-1; D is perhaps TRBD1 (5 bases). The CDR3 is 15 amino acids. V lost 2 bases and J 1 base, leaving 9 bases between the germline ends. The CDR3 is CASSLSRQSYNEQFF. As DNA, the CDR3 is TGTGCCAGCAGTTTATCCCGACAGTCCTACAATGAGCAGTTCTTC.

Many counts were recorded for this clonotype. The rearrangement links TRBV7-9 to TRBJ2-3; 11 bases fit TRBD2. The V segment lost 5 bases and the J segment 2 bases; nucleotides outside the gene matches: 6. Germline V gene lookup returns CDR1 SEHNR and CDR2 FQNEAQ (reference sequence). The CDR3 covers 16 residues. The CDR3 nucleotides read TGTGCCAGCAGCCTGGGACTAGCGGCCTTCACAGATACGCAGTATTTT. This codes for CASSLGLAAFTDTQYF.

This clonotype appeared many times. The CDR3 region has the DNA TGTGCCAGCAGTTCTCTTGATCCAACACCAAGAGCGGGACAGACCGAGACCCAGTACTTC. Residues: CASSSLDPTPRAGQTETQYF. The genes are TRBV28 and TRBJ2-5; D tentatively fits TRBD1 or TRBD2 (7 bases each). V shed 4 bases and J shed 5 bases, with 32 bases lying between them. Germline V gives CDR1 MDHEN, CDR2 SYDVKM. CDR3 length: 20 amino acids.

The genes are TRBV28 and TRBJ2-1, with a possible D match to TRBD2 (6 bases). The germline gives CDR1 MDHEN, CDR2 SYDVKM. The V end lost 8 bases, the J end lost 4 bases, and 15 bases lay between the germline ends. The CDR3 spans 14 residues. The CDR3 spells CASGGRPQYNEQFF. The CDR3 bases are TGTGCCAGCGGTGGGAGGCCCCAATACAATGAGCAGTTCTTC.

The chain employs TRBV10-3 and TRBJ1-1, with D uncertain. Trimming cost V 8 bases and J 2 bases, with 12 bases left between them. Per germline, CDR1 ENHRY and CDR2 SYGVKD. The CDR3 extends over 13 amino acids. The CDR3 DNA follows: TGTGCCATCTCAACCCCGTTAAACACTGAAGCTTTCTTT. Its protein product is CAISTPLNTEAFF.

V usage is TRBV7-2 and J usage is TRBJ2-7; the D call may be TRBD1 or TRBD2 (6 bases each). CDR1 and CDR2 from the germline V gene are SGHTA and FQGNSA. Trimming shortened V by 2 bases and J by 5 bases, and 16 bases separated the two germline ends. CDR3 length equals 15 residues. Here the CDR3 reads CASSLFLAEGDEQYF. CDR3 DNA: TGTGCCAGCAGCTTATTTTTAGCGGAGGGGGACGAGCAGTACTTC. Supplemented by reference TRBV7-2 and TRBJ2-7, the full variable domain reads GAGVSQSPSNKVTEKGKDVELRCDPISGHTALYWYRQSLGQGLEFLIYFQGNSAPDKSGLPSDRFSAERTGGSVSTLTIQRTQQEDSAVYLCASSLFLAEGDEQYFGPGTRLTVT.

V and J are TRBV6-1 and TRBJ1-6; D call uncertain. V gave up 7 bases and J gave up 1 base, with 11 bases separating them. The germline gives CDR1 MNHNS, CDR2 SASEGT. This CDR3 region has 15 residues. The CDR3 DNA follows: TGTGCCAGCATCAAAGGATTTTCCTATAATTCACCCCTCCACTTT. Residues: CASIKGFSYNSPLHF.

The sample holds many counts of this clonotype. This chain uses TRBV3-1 with TRBJ1-1; a weak D match, TRBD1 (5 bases). CDR3 length: 12 amino acids. Trimming took off 4 bases at V and 10 bases at J, with 13 bases between the two ends. CDR1 LGHDT and CDR2 YNNKEL come from the germline V gene (reference sequence). For the CDR3, the DNA is TGTGCCAGCAGCCGGCAGGGTGTAGGAGCTTTCTTT. Amino acids: CASSRQGVGAFF.

This clonotype was seen many times. V usage is TRBV28 and J usage is TRBJ2-7; possible D gene TRBD1, 5 bases. The CDR3 consists of 16 residues. CDR1 and CDR2 (germline): MDHEN, SYDVKM. Trimming pared 1 base from V and 2 bases from J, leaving 15 bases between. The CDR3 nucleotides are TGTGCCAGCAGTTTATCGTCGACAGACCCAACCTACGAGCAGTACTTC. This encodes CASSLSSTDPTYEQYF.

Ten or more counts support this clonotype. The chain links TRBV9 to TRBJ1-2; the match to TRBD1 covers 8 bases. Per germline, CDR1 SGDLS and CDR2 YYNGEE. V shed 0 bases, J shed 8 bases, and the junction held 9 bases outside the gene matches. The CDR3 is 15 residues long. The CDR3, as DNA: TGTGCCAGCAGCGTAGCGACAGGGGTAATGGAGGGCTACACCTTC. It codes for CASSVATGVMEGYTF.